A single sample is the source of the 19 T cell receptor beta chains below, sequenced in a study of blood T cell repertoires in COVID-19. Measured with immunoSEQ multiplex PCR; TCRdb has only the in-frame clones, and not every one. Among roughly 150,000 clones listed, 78% were seen once. Sequenced input: peripheral blood. These receptors were collected from a man aged 60 to 75 who had recovered from COVID-19.

The chain is built from TRBV4-3 and TRBJ1-6; D perhaps matches TRBD1 (6 bases). This CDR3 has 14 amino acids. V was trimmed by 1 base and J by 7 bases, leaving 8 bases between them. In germline, CDR1 is LGHNA, CDR2 YSLEER. The CDR3 DNA follows: TGCGCCAGCAGCCAAGCTACAGGGAATTCACCCCTCCACTTT. Protein: CASSQATGNSPLHF.

The chain carries TRBV5-1 and TRBJ1-1; tentatively, D is TRBD1 (5 bases). V was cut by 3 bases and J by 5 bases, with 11 bases left in between. Germline CDR1 is SGHRS and CDR2 is YFSETQ. The CDR3 runs 13 residues. The CDR3 protein is CASSSHGGTEAFF. CDR3 nucleotide sequence: TGCGCCAGCAGCTCTCACGGGGGGACTGAAGCTTTCTTT.

The chain is built from TRBV7-8 and TRBJ1-5; D may be TRBD1 (6 bases). Germline assignment: CDR1 SGHVS and CDR2 FQNEAQ. Trimming removed 8 bases at V and 0 bases at J, with 20 bases between. This CDR3 has 17 amino acids. DNA for the CDR3: TGTGCCAGCGCGACAGGTGGAATTACTAATAGCAATCAGCCCCAGCATTTT. It codes for CASATGGITNSNQPQHF.

This chain links TRBV6-6 with TRBJ1-2; D is unresolved. Germline CDR1 MNHNY, CDR2 SVGAGI (reference sequence). This CDR3 is 12 amino acids long. V was clipped by 6 bases and J by 2 bases, with 7 bases between them. Here the CDR3 reads CASRASNYGYTF. The CDR3 DNA reads TGTGCCAGCAGAGCGTCCAACTATGGCTACACCTTC.

The chain couples TRBV28 to TRBJ1-6, with D maybe TRBD1 (5 bases). The CDR3 has 17 amino acids. Germline-derived CDR1 and CDR2 are MDHEN and SYDVKM. The V and J ends lost 8 bases and 0 bases respectively, with 17 bases between them. CDR3 residues: CASLPGGVSSYNSPLHF. CDR3 coding DNA: TGTGCCAGCCTCCCTGGAGGGGTTAGCTCCTATAATTCACCCCTCCACTTT. The full variable domain, its missing parts supplied by reference TRBV28 and TRBJ1-6, is DVKVTQSSRYLVKRTGEKVFLECVQDMDHENMFWYRQDPGLGLRLIYFSYDVKMKEKGDIPEGYSVSREKKERFSLILESASTNQTSMYLCASLPGGVSSYNSPLHFGNGTRLTVT.

This clone showed up just once. The V call is TRBV27, the J call TRBJ1-1; TRBD1 matches 8 bases. V was pared by 5 bases and J by 0 bases, with 8 bases of the junction left unmatched. The CDR3 is 16 residues long. The germline V gene encodes CDR1 MNHEY and CDR2 SMNVEV (reference sequence). The CDR3 coding sequence is TGTGCCAGCAGTCTCGACAGGGGATCCATGAACACTGAAGCTTTCTTT. Its protein is CASSLDRGSMNTEAFF.

This clone was seen just once. The chain employs TRBV5-5 and TRBJ1-5, with no clear D. The CDR3 totals 15 residues. Germline CDR1 is SGHKS and CDR2 is YYEKEE (reference sequence). V dropped 4 bases and J dropped 6 bases, with 17 bases sitting between them. CDR3 DNA: TGTGCCAGCAGCCTCGAAGGAGGGAGGTCTCAGCCCCAGCATTTT. Residues: CASSLEGGRSQPQHF.

The chain is built from TRBV10-3 and TRBJ1-3; maybe TRBD1 (5 bases). Germline loops: CDR1 ENHRY, CDR2 SYGVKD. The V gene lost 4 bases and the J gene lost 0 bases, with 19 bases spanning the gap. The CDR3 loop spans 18 amino acids. The CDR3 loop is CAISGSGSSRSSGNTIYF. For the CDR3, the DNA is TGTGCCATCAGTGGTTCAGGGTCCTCCCGAAGCTCTGGAAACACCATATATTTT.

This chain links TRBV7-3 with TRBJ2-1; TRBD2 aligns across 7 bases. There are 14 residues in the CDR3. V lost 1 base and J lost 6; bases outside the gene matches: 3. From germline, CDR1 is SGHTA and CDR2 FQGTGA. As DNA, the CDR3 is TGTGCCAGCAGCTTAAGCGGCGGGGGCAATGAGCAGTTCTTC. Protein: CASSLSGGGNEQFF.

The rearrangement joins TRBV5-4 to TRBJ2-3; 15 positions agree with TRBD2. After removal of 4 bases from V and 1 base from J, the junction contained 7 bases not matched to a gene. Germline V lookup: CDR1 SGHNT, CDR2 YYREEE (reference sequence). The CDR3 extends over 18 amino acids. This chain's CDR3 is CASSTRGLAGGGTDTQYF. The CDR3 bases are TGTGCCAGCAGCACGAGGGGACTAGCGGGAGGTGGCACAGATACGCAGTATTTT.

The DNA of the CDR3 is TGTGCCAGCACCACCCGGGACAGGGGCTTCGCTAATGAAAAACTGTTTTTT. Residues: CASTTRDRGFANEKLFF. The chain recombines TRBV28 with TRBJ1-4; the match to TRBD1 covers 10 bases. Germline CDR1 reads MDHEN; CDR2 reads SYDVKM. The CDR3 has 17 residues. With V trimmed by 7 bases and J by 3 bases, 11 bases remained unmatched.

This chain joins TRBV29-1 and TRBJ1-1; TRBD1 aligns across 9 bases. This CDR3 comprises 13 residues. V trimming: 7 bases; J trimming: 5 bases; junction bases outside the gene matches: 8. Per germline, CDR1 SQVTM and CDR2 ANQGSEA. CDR3 coding DNA: TGCAGCGGTATGACAGGGGGGGGAACTGAAGCTTTCTTT. This encodes CSGMTGGGTEAFF. The full variable domain, in which reference TRBV29-1 and TRBJ1-1 provide the parts outside the CDR3, is SAVISQKPSRDICQRGTSLTIQCQVDSQVTMMFWYRQQPGQSLTLIATANQGSEATYESGFVIDKFPISRPNLTFSTLTVSNMSPEDSSIYLCSGMTGGGTEAFFGQGTRLTVV.

This chain connects TRBV7-2 to TRBJ2-3, with 7 bases identical to TRBD2. Germline V lookup: CDR1 SGHTA, CDR2 FQGNSA. With V trimmed by 1 base and J by 5 bases, 3 bases remained unmatched. This CDR3 has 14 amino acids. DNA of the CDR3: TGTGCCAGCAGCTTAGGGGGAGGGGTAGATACGCAGTATTTT. This codes for CASSLGGGVDTQYF.

The chain uses TRBV23-1 and TRBJ2-7, with D maybe TRBD2 (6 bases). TRBV23-1 is identified as an open reading frame with a role that is uncertain. There are 15 residues in the CDR3. V was clipped by 4 bases and J by 6 bases, with 19 bases between them. The CDR3 loop is CASSPGGASGREQYF. The CDR3, as DNA: TGCGCCAGCAGTCCCGGAGGGGCGTCGGGCCGCGAGCAGTACTTC.

This chain joins TRBV28 and TRBJ1-1; 7 nucleotides line up with TRBD1. There are 14 residues in the CDR3. V lost 3 bases, J lost 6 bases, and 7 bases stayed unmatched. Germline assignment: CDR1 MDHEN and CDR2 SYDVKM. CDR3 sequence (DNA): TGTGCCAGCAGTTTGACAGGGTCAGGTTCTGAAGCTTTCTTT. Residues: CASSLTGSGSEAFF.

The V and J genes are TRBV7-2 and TRBJ1-2, with 11 nucleotides matching TRBD1. The CDR3 is 15 residues long. CDR1 and CDR2 (germline): SGHTA, FQGNSA. V shed 5 bases and J 7 bases; nucleotides not matched to a gene: 9. The CDR3 region is CASSPERTGGGGYTF. Written as DNA, the CDR3 is TGTGCCAGCAGCCCAGAACGGACAGGGGGCGGTGGCTACACCTTC.

The chain is built from TRBV12-5 and TRBJ1-1; 9 bases align to TRBD1. The CDR3 contains 13 residues. Germline V gives CDR1 LGHNT, CDR2 FRNRAP. The trim removed 6 bases at V and 6 bases at J, leaving 5 bases unmatched. CDR3 bases: TGTGCTAGTGGACTGACAGGGGGGTCTGAAGCTTTCTTT. Translation: CASGLTGGSEAFF.

V is TRBV6-1 and J is TRBJ1-2; no definite D call. This CDR3 region has 15 residues. Trimming removed 2 bases from V and 4 bases from J, with 14 bases in between. CDR1 is MNHNS and CDR2 is SASEGT in the germline V gene. The CDR3 coding sequence is TGTGCCAGCAGTGAATCCGGCCTGAGGAGCTATGGCTACACCTTC. This codes for CASSESGLRSYGYTF.

The chain links TRBV6-6 to TRBJ2-7, with D possibly being TRBD1 (6 bases). This CDR3 comprises 12 residues. CDR1 is MNHNY, CDR2 SVGAGI, per germline (reference sequence). With 5 bases removed from V and 7 bases from J, the gap between germline ends came to 12 bases. As DNA, the CDR3 is TGTGCCAGCAGTACGACAGGAGGAGAGCAGTACTTC. Translated, it gives CASSTTGGEQYF.